Sequencing of this T cell receptor (beta chain) was carried out in a study of T cell clones after liver transplantation. Deletions cut 5 bases from V and 7 bases from J, with 15 bases between. The CDR3 is 14 residues long. Germline V CDR1 and CDR2: KGHSH, LQKENI. This table comes from immunoSEQ multiplex PCR, and its TCRdb copy is limited to in-frame clones, with some not included. This table holds some 120,000 clones, about nine tenths found once. The sequence was obtained from a human patient who received a liver transplant. Some of these T cells may belong to the graft donor. The V call is TRBV18, the J call TRBJ1-5, with a possible D match to TRBD1 (6 bases). The sequencing here drew on CD4+ T cells from blood, taken 12 months after liver transplant. The CDR3 DNA sequence: TGTGCCAGCTCAAGATCGGGCAGGGGCCAGCCCCAGCATTTT. It codes for CASSRSGRGQPQHF.